This T cell receptor beta chain appears in the sequencing data of a study of T cells in localized non-small cell lung cancer. Points from the study as a whole: In adjacent lung, a median roughly 62 of the top 100 tumor clones were found.

As regards this clone: Antigen: not known.

The CDR3 runs to 16 residues. Germline loops: CDR1 MNHNS, CDR2 SASEGT. With 4 bases clipped from V and 5 bases from J, the junction kept 9 bases outside the gene matches. Sequencing was performed with immunoSEQ multiplex PCR; in TCRdb, only in-frame clones are kept and a portion is missing. The table includes some 64,000 clones, 80% to 90% detected once. The receptor comes from a man aged 40 to 70 with stage II lung adenocarcinoma. The specimen comprised PBMCs, sampled before any cancer treatment. The chain employs TRBV6-1 and TRBJ2-7; 12 bases match TRBD1. The chain's CDR3 is CASSVSSGTGGHEQYF. The CDR3 nucleotides read TGTGCCAGCAGTGTCTCGTCCGGGACAGGGGGCCACGAGCAGTACTTC.